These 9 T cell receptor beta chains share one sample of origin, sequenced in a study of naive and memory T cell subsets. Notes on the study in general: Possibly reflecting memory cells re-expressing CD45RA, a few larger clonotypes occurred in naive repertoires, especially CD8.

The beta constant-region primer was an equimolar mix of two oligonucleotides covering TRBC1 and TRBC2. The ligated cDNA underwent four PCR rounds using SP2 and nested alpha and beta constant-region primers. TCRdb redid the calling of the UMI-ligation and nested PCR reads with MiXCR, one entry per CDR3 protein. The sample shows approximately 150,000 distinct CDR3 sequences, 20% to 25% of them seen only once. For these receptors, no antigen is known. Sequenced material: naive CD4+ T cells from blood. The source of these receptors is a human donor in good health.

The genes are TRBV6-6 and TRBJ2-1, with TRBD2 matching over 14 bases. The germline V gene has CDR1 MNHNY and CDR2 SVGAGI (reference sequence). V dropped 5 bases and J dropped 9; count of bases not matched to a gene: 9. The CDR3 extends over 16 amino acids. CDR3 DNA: TGTGCCAGCAGTCCTACCGGGACTAGCGGGAGAGGTGAGCAGTTCTTC. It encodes CASSPTGTSGRGEQFF.

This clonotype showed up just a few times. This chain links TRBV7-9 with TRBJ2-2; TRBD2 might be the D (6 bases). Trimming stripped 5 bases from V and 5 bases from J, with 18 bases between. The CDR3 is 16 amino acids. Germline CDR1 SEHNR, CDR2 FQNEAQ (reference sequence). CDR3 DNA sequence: TGTGCCAGCAGCGTCAGGGAACCCCGGGGGACCGGGGAGCTGTTTTTT. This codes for CASSVREPRGTGELFF. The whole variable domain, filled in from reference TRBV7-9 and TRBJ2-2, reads DTGVSQNPRHKITKRGQNVTFRCDPISEHNRLYWYRQTLGQGPEFLTYFQNEAQLEKSRLLSDRFSAERPKGSFSTLEIQRTEQGDSAMYLCASSVREPRGTGELFFGEGSRLTVL.

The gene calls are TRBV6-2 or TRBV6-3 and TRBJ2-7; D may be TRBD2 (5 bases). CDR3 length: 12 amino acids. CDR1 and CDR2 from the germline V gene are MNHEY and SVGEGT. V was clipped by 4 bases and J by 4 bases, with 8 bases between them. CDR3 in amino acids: CASSLREYEQYF. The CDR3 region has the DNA TGTGCCAGCAGTTTACGGGAATACGAGCAGTACTTC.

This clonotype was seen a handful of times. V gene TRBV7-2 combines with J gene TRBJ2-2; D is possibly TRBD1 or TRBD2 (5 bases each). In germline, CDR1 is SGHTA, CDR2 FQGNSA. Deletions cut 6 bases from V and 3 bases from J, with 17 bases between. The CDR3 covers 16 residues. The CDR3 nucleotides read TGTGCCAGCAGAGACGGGACCAGGGTGTACACCGGGGAGCTGTTTTTT. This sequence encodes CASRDGTRVYTGELFF.

The CDR3 nucleotides are TGTGCCAGCAGCCCACAGGGGCACTATAATTCACCCCTCCACTTT. This encodes CASSPQGHYNSPLHF. The chain carries TRBV12-3 or TRBV12-4 and TRBJ1-6, with TRBD1 matching 7 bases. The CDR3 contains 15 residues. V shed 6 bases and J 3 bases; nucleotides not matched to a gene: 5.

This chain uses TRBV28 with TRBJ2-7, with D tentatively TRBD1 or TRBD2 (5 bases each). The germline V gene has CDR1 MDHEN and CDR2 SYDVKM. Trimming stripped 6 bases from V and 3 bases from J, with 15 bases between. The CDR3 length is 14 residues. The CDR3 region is CASSHRDRSYEQYF. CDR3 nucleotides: TGTGCCAGCAGCCACCGGGACCGAAGCTACGAGCAGTACTTC.

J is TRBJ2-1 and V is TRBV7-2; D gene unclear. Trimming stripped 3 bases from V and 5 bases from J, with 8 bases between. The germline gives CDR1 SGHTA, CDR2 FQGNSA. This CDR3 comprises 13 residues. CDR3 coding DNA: TGTGCCAGCAGCTTGCGACAAGACAATGAGCAGTTCTTC. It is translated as CASSLRQDNEQFF.

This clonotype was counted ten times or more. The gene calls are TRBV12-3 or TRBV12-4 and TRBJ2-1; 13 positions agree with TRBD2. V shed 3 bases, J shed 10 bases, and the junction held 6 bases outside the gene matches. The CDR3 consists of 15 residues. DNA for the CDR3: TGTGCCAGCAGTTTTTCGACTAGCGGGAGGCCCGAGCAGTTCTTC. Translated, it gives CASSFSTSGRPEQFF.

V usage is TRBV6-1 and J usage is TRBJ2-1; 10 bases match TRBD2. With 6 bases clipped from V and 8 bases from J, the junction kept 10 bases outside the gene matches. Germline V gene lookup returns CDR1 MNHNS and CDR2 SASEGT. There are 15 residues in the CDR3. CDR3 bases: TGTGCCAGCAGCCGACTAGCGGGTAATTTCGATGAGCAGTTCTTC. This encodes CASSRLAGNFDEQFF.